The 24 T cell receptor beta chains reported below all come from one sample, sequenced in a study of identical twins. TCRdb redid the calling of the 5' RACE reads with MiXCR, one entry per CDR3 protein. The sample has 300,000 to 400,000 distinct CDR3 sequences, more than 9% seen once; the top ten hold approximately 7.6%. A further study also used this sample, focusing on yellow fever vaccine responses in identical twins.

Material for sequencing was CD8+ T cells sorted from blood. These receptors were obtained from a woman between 18 and 30 years old in good health.

This clonotype was seen more than once but under ten times. The CDR3 region has the DNA TGTGCCAGCAGCTTCGGCTATAATGAAAAACTGTTTTTT. Its translation is CASSFGYNEKLFF. J is TRBJ1-4 and V is TRBV7-8; D gene uncertain. Trimming removed 3 bases from V and 4 bases from J, with 6 bases in between. This CDR3 contains 13 residues. Germline-derived CDR1 and CDR2 are SGHVS and FQNEAQ.

The rearrangement links TRBV28 to TRBJ1-6; perhaps TRBD1 as D (6 bases). The V and J ends lost 5 bases and 8 bases respectively, with 16 bases between them. Germline CDR1 MDHEN, CDR2 SYDVKM. CDR3 length: 15 residues. The CDR3 DNA follows: TGTGCCAGCAGTCACAGGGAGATGTTCGATTCACCCCTCCACTTT. It translates to CASSHREMFDSPLHF.

This clonotype was seen at least ten times. V usage is TRBV11-2 and J usage is TRBJ2-3; tentatively, D is TRBD2 (6 bases). The V end was cut by 1 base, the J end by 3 bases, with 8 bases between. The CDR3 consists of 14 residues. Germline V lookup: CDR1 SGHAT, CDR2 FQNNGV. CDR3 residues: CASSLGAGTDTQYF. As DNA, the CDR3 is TGTGCCAGCAGCTTAGGGGCGGGGACAGATACGCAGTATTTT.

There are many counts of this clonotype. The chain is built from TRBV28 and TRBJ1-5; D is undetermined. V lost 2 bases, J lost 5 bases, and 7 bases lay in between. The CDR3 runs 13 residues. CDR1 is MDHEN, CDR2 SYDVKM, per germline. CDR3 sequence reads: CASSLKGYQPQHF. The CDR3 DNA follows: TGTGCCAGCAGTTTAAAGGGATATCAGCCCCAGCATTTT.

The genes are TRBV11-2 and TRBJ2-7; the D is unclear. V lost 4 bases and J 3 bases, leaving 19 bases between the germline ends. Germline V gene data show CDR1 as SGHAT and CDR2 as FQNNGV. This CDR3 region has 16 residues. CDR3 amino acids: CASSSRLAGLNYEQYF. The CDR3 region has the DNA TGTGCCAGCAGCTCTCGCCTCGCCGGGCTCAACTACGAGCAGTACTTC.

This clonotype was recorded at least ten times. This chain joins TRBV7-9 and TRBJ1-6; D is possibly TRBD1 (6 bases). The CDR3 length is 14 residues. V lost 4 bases to trimming and J lost 6 bases, with 10 bases between them. Looked up from germline, CDR1 is SEHNR and CDR2 is FQNEAQ (reference sequence). The CDR3 region has the DNA TGTGCCAGCAGCTCAGACAGGACTAATTCACCCCTCCACTTT. Its protein is CASSSDRTNSPLHF.

This clonotype was seen repeatedly, ten times or more. The chain employs TRBV7-8 and TRBJ2-5; D is unclear. V shed 0 bases and J shed 5 bases, with 4 bases lying between them. The CDR3 sequence is 12 residues long. Germline V lookup: CDR1 SGHVS, CDR2 FQNEAQ. CDR3 bases: TGTGCCAGCAGCTTAGCGCGCGAGACCCAGTACTTC. As protein: CASSLARETQYF.

The chain combines TRBV29-1 with TRBJ1-1; D is ambiguous. V lost 4 bases and J lost 3, with 3 bases in between. The germline V gene encodes CDR1 SQVTM and CDR2 ANQGSEA. This CDR3 has 10 residues. CDR3 coding DNA: TGCAGCGTTGGAGACACTGAAGCTTTCTTT. Translated: CSVGDTEAFF.

The table lists this clonotype with a few counts. This chain links TRBV20-1 with TRBJ2-7; 7 bases are shared with TRBD1. The CDR3 spans 12 residues. Germline CDR1 reads DFQATT; CDR2 reads SNEGSKA (reference sequence). After removal of 6 bases from V and 3 bases from J, the junction contained 5 bases not matched to a gene. The CDR3: CSATDRLYEQYF. In nucleotides, the CDR3 is TGCAGTGCCACGGACAGGCTCTACGAGCAGTACTTC.

The chain links TRBV5-1 to TRBJ2-5, with 13 bases aligning to TRBD2. J gave up 0 bases and V 5 bases, and 7 bases lay outside the gene matches. The CDR3 is 17 amino acids. Germline V lookup: CDR1 SGHRS, CDR2 YFSETQ. The CDR3 region is CASSTGLAGRYQETQYF. The DNA for the CDR3 is TGCGCCAGCAGTACGGGACTAGCGGGGAGGTACCAAGAGACCCAGTACTTC.

This chain connects TRBV12-3 or TRBV12-4 to TRBJ2-1; 7 bases align to TRBD2. The junction had 7 bases not matched to a gene; V was cut back by 5 bases and J by 0 bases. The CDR3 covers 16 residues. CDR3 sequence (DNA): TGTGCCAGCAGTCCCCCGGGACTACACTCCTACAATGAGCAGTTCTTC. Protein: CASSPPGLHSYNEQFF.

This clonotype was picked up a small number of times. The chain carries TRBV9 and TRBJ2-1; a weak D match, TRBD2 (5 bases). The CDR3 extends over 16 amino acids. CDR1 and CDR2 from the germline V gene are SGDLS and YYNGEE. Trimming shortened V by 1 base and J by 4 bases, and 15 bases separated the two germline ends. CDR3 residues: CASSVSLRAEYNEQFF. Written as DNA, the CDR3 is TGTGCCAGCAGCGTATCGTTGCGGGCCGAGTACAATGAGCAGTTCTTC.

CDR3 protein: CATSRFRGDEQYV. Written as DNA, the CDR3 is TGTGCCACCAGCAGGTTCAGGGGGGACGAGCAGTACGTC. The genes are TRBV15 and TRBJ2-7, with a possible D match to TRBD1 (7 bases). The germline V gene encodes CDR1 LNHNV and CDR2 YYDKDF (reference sequence). Trimming removed 3 bases from V and 5 bases from J, with 11 bases in between. This CDR3 comprises 13 residues.

There are a few counts of this clonotype. The V call is TRBV7-9, the J call TRBJ2-7; D perhaps matches TRBD1 (7 bases). V lost 1 base to trimming and J lost 3 bases, with 13 bases between them. CDR1 is SEHNR and CDR2 is FQNEAQ in the germline V gene (reference sequence). The CDR3 contains 15 residues. The CDR3 DNA follows: TGTGCCAGCAGCTTAGAATCAGGGGGGCTCTACGAGCAGTACTTC. Its protein product is CASSLESGGLYEQYF.

Ten or more counts support this clonotype. This rearrangement joins TRBV3-1 to TRBJ1-1, with D maybe TRBD1 (5 bases). CDR1 LGHDT and CDR2 YNNKEL come from the germline V gene (reference sequence). The CDR3 has 15 residues. V was clipped by 4 bases and J by 3 bases, with 15 bases between them. The CDR3 DNA reads TGTGCCAGCAGCCGAGCACCCGGGGGGGACACTGAAGCTTTCTTT. It specifies CASSRAPGGDTEAFF. The full variable domain, with the rest looked up from reference TRBV3-1 and TRBJ1-1, is DTAVSQTPKYLVTQMGNDKSIKCEQNLGHDTMYWYKQDSKKFLKIMFSYNNKELIINETVPNRFSPKSPDKAHLNLHINSLELGDSAVYFCASSRAPGGDTEAFFGQGTRLTVV.

This clonotype was recorded at least ten times. The chain has TRBV12-3 or TRBV12-4 and TRBJ2-1, with D hard to call. CDR3 length: 15 amino acids. With 6 bases removed from V and 9 bases from J, the gap between germline ends came to 21 bases. The CDR3, as DNA: TGTGCCAGCAGCCACATAAGAGTCTCAACTGTTGAGCAGTTCTTC. Translating it yields CASSHIRVSTVEQFF.

This clonotype occurred a few times. The chain employs TRBV2 and TRBJ1-2, with D possibly being TRBD1 (6 bases). V lost 0 bases and J lost 6, with 8 bases in between. The CDR3 sequence is 13 residues long. CDR1 and CDR2 (germline): SNHLY, FYNNEI. The CDR3 DNA reads TGTGCCAGCAGTGAAGCGGCAGGGGATGGCTACACCTTC. Residues: CASSEAAGDGYTF.

The chain is built from TRBV5-6 and TRBJ2-7; TRBD1 matches at 10 bases. In germline, CDR1 is SGHDT, CDR2 YYEEEE. J lost 2 bases, V lost 4 bases, and 6 bases had no gene match. The CDR3 runs 15 residues. The CDR3 nucleotides are TGTGCCAGCAGCCCGACAGGGGGCATTACCTACGAGCAGTACGTC. Translating gives CASSPTGGITYEQYV.

This chain uses TRBV27 with TRBJ2-7; the D gene is possibly TRBD2 (9 bases). This CDR3 has 19 amino acids. Trimming removed 3 bases from V and 0 bases from J, with 24 bases in between. Per germline, CDR1 MNHEY and CDR2 SMNVEV (reference sequence). CDR3 region: CASSFAQGAIAGVSYEQYF. In nucleotides, the CDR3 is TGTGCCAGCAGTTTTGCCCAGGGGGCCATAGCGGGAGTCTCCTACGAGCAGTACTTC.

This clonotype was recorded a few times. This chain joins TRBV28 and TRBJ2-1; possibly TRBD1 for D (6 bases). This CDR3 contains 14 residues. Trimming took 8 bases from V and 8 from J, leaving 19 bases between them. Germline V gene sequence: CDR1 MDHEN, CDR2 SYDVKM. The CDR3 reads CASLDRSRGDEQFF. CDR3 in DNA: TGTGCCAGCCTCGACAGGTCAAGGGGCGATGAGCAGTTCTTC.

This clonotype showed up just a few times. The chain joins TRBV12-3 or TRBV12-4 to TRBJ2-5, with a possible D match to TRBD1 (6 bases). The CDR3 consists of 14 residues. V was cut by 4 bases and J by 5 bases, with 14 bases left in between. DNA for the CDR3: TGTGCCAGCAGTTCAGACGACGACAGGGAGACCCAGTACTTC. This sequence encodes CASSSDDDRETQYF.

V gene TRBV28 combines with J gene TRBJ2-7; 10 bases line up with TRBD2. The germline gives CDR1 MDHEN, CDR2 SYDVKM. The length of the CDR3 is 17 residues. Trimming at V came to 0 bases and at J to 1 base, leaving 6 bases not matched to a gene. In DNA, the CDR3 is TGTGCCAGCAGTTTATGTCCGTCTAGCGGGGGTTCCTACGAGCAGTACGTC. Translating it yields CASSLCPSSGGSYEQYV.

The V and J genes are TRBV10-2 and TRBJ2-7, with D perhaps matching TRBD2 (6 bases). The CDR3 runs 16 residues. The V and J ends lost 3 bases and 0 bases respectively, with 15 bases between them. Germline CDR1 and CDR2: WSHSY and SAAADI. The CDR3 here is CASSDTGTLISYEQYF. Written as DNA, the CDR3 is TGCGCCAGCAGTGATACCGGGACTCTGATCTCCTACGAGCAGTACTTC.

This clonotype came up a few times. The chain carries TRBV12-3 or TRBV12-4 and TRBJ2-7, with D unclear. Trimming pared 3 bases from V and 2 bases from J, leaving 8 bases between. This CDR3 contains 13 residues. CDR3 protein: CASSFLRPYEQYF. CDR3 coding DNA: TGTGCCAGCAGTTTTCTACGCCCCTACGAGCAGTACTTC.